These 21 T cell receptor beta chains share one sample of origin, sequenced in a study of beta chain features in type 1 diabetes. General study results and limits: For Type 1 diabetes patients, all four CD4+ subsets carried TCRB CDR3s that were moderately but significantly shorter.

These receptors are not linked to any known antigen. Isolated RNA was reverse transcribed in full, so expressed TCRB transcripts were sequenced. Assay: immunoSEQ multiplex PCR; the TCRdb copy retains only in-frame clones and omits some. The data hold roughly 230,000 clones, with 11% observed a single time. Specimen: naive CD4+ T cells from blood. The receptors come from a man aged 25-40 years with type 1 diabetes.

In its sample, this clone was seen a few times. Other DNA sequences in the sample encode the same CDR3. V is TRBV7-8 and J is TRBJ2-7; tentative D call: TRBD2 (5 bases). The CDR3 totals 13 residues. Germline assignment: CDR1 SGHVS and CDR2 FQNEAQ. Trimming shortened V by 3 bases and J by 0 bases, and 6 bases separated the two germline ends. The CDR3 loop is CASSFRGSYEQYF. The CDR3 region has the DNA TGTGCCAGCAGCTTCCGGGGCTCCTACGAGCAGTACTTC.

This clone was seen a handful of times. This chain connects TRBV5-4 to TRBJ1-2; 9 bases map to TRBD1. J lost 8 bases, V lost 0 bases, and 11 bases had no gene match. This CDR3 is built from 16 residues. CDR1 and CDR2 from the germline V gene are SGHNT and YYREEE (reference sequence). CDR3 coding DNA: TGTGCCAGCAGCTTGGGGGGACAGGGCGGAGGGAAGGGCTACACCTTC. Translating it yields CASSLGGQGGGKGYTF.

This clone was counted between two and nine times. The rearrangement joins TRBV15 to TRBJ1-2; D perhaps matches TRBD1 (5 bases). Germline V gene data show CDR1 as LNHNV and CDR2 as YYDKDF (reference sequence). The CDR3 covers 14 residues. The ends were cut back, 0 bases at V and 4 bases at J, with 9 bases in the middle. The CDR3 coding sequence is TGTGCCACCAGCAGAGACATCGGGGGCTATGGCTACACCTTC. It codes for CATSRDIGGYGYTF.

The J gene is TRBJ2-1, the V gene TRBV19, with D possibly matching TRBD2 (6 bases). The ends were cut back, 3 bases at V and 3 bases at J, with 15 bases in the middle. Germline V gives CDR1 LNHDA, CDR2 SQIVND (reference sequence). The CDR3 has 16 amino acids. The CDR3 spells CASSIRTGVVYNEQFF. The CDR3, as DNA: TGTGCCAGTAGTATTAGGACGGGAGTGGTCTACAATGAGCAGTTCTTC.

The chain carries TRBV20-1 and TRBJ1-3; D gene unclear. Trimming stripped 2 bases from V and 7 bases from J, with 3 bases between. This CDR3 spans 10 amino acids. Germline CDR1 reads DFQATT; CDR2 reads SNEGSKA (reference sequence). The CDR3 reads CSARRNTIYF. In DNA, the CDR3 is TGCAGTGCTAGACGGAACACCATATATTTT.

The chain carries TRBV14 and TRBJ1-5; possible D gene TRBD1, 5 bases. Germline-derived CDR1 and CDR2 are SGHDN and FVKESK. V shed 1 base and J shed 13 bases, with 11 bases lying between them. The CDR3 extends over 12 amino acids. The CDR3 sequence is CASSQGRGWQHF. The CDR3 DNA reads as TGTGCCAGCAGCCAAGGGAGGGGCTGGCAGCATTTT.

The rearrangement joins TRBV9 to TRBJ2-5; 10 nucleotides line up with TRBD2. Germline V lookup: CDR1 SGDLS, CDR2 YYNGEE. V was pared by 0 bases and J by 1 base, with 6 bases of the junction left unmatched. This CDR3 contains 17 residues. The CDR3 is CASSVGLAGAIQETQYF. The CDR3 DNA reads TGTGCCAGCAGCGTAGGTCTAGCGGGGGCGATCCAAGAGACCCAGTACTTC.

This clone occurred a few times. V usage is TRBV5-1 and J usage is TRBJ2-7, with D uncertain. CDR3 size: 13 residues. Germline V gene data show CDR1 as SGHRS and CDR2 as YFSETQ. Trimming took off 0 bases at V and 6 bases at J, with 10 bases between the two ends. CDR3 loop: CASSLDPAGEQYF. In DNA, the CDR3 is TGCGCCAGCAGCTTGGACCCCGCCGGCGAGCAGTACTTC.

This rearrangement joins TRBV2 to TRBJ1-2; TRBD1 matches at 7 bases. The CDR3 length is 14 residues. Germline CDR1 and CDR2: SNHLY and FYNNEI. Trimming removed 4 bases from V and 2 bases from J; junction bases left unmatched: 4. The CDR3 DNA sequence: TGTGCCAGCAGTGTGGAGGGGGCCAACTATGGCTACACCTTC. Translation: CASSVEGANYGYTF.

This rearrangement joins TRBV7-3 to TRBJ1-1; unclear D gene. Germline V CDR1 and CDR2: SGHTA, FQGTGA. Between the trimmed V and J ends, which lost 5 bases and 4 bases, there was a span of 11 bases. CDR3 length equals 13 residues. The CDR3 region is CASSNGGSTEAFF. In DNA form, the CDR3 reads TGTGCCAGCAGCAACGGTGGTTCCACTGAAGCTTTCTTT.

This chain uses TRBV30 with TRBJ1-1; D remains unclear. V was pared by 1 base and J by 2 bases, with 17 bases between. The germline gives CDR1 GTSNPN, CDR2 SVGIG (reference sequence). There are 16 residues in the CDR3. The CDR3 DNA follows: TGTGCCTGGAGTGGATCCGGGGTACGGGTAAACACTGAAGCTTTCTTT. It yields the protein CAWSGSGVRVNTEAFF. Filled out from reference TRBV30 and TRBJ1-1, the complete variable domain reads SQTIHQWPATLVQPVGSPLSLECTVEGTSNPNLYWYRQAAGRGLQLLFYSVGIGQISSEVPQNLSASRPQDRQFILSSKKLLLSDSGFYLCAWSGSGVRVNTEAFFGQGTRLTVV.

This clone was observed a few times. The chain carries TRBV15 and TRBJ2-1; the match to TRBD2 covers 7 bases. V lost 5 bases and J lost 4; bases outside the gene matches: 8. Germline-derived CDR1 and CDR2 are LNHNV and YYDKDF (reference sequence). CDR3 size: 15 residues. The CDR3 reads CATSWFGGGYNEQFF. CDR3 DNA: TGTGCCACCAGCTGGTTTGGCGGGGGATACAATGAGCAGTTCTTC.

The chain uses TRBV7-2 and TRBJ1-3; D possibly corresponds to TRBD1 (5 bases). Germline values: CDR1 SGHTA, CDR2 FQGNSA. The V gene lost 5 bases and the J gene lost 4 bases, with 15 bases spanning the gap. The CDR3 extends over 15 amino acids. DNA for the CDR3: TGTGCCAGCAGCAGTACCAGGGTGTCCGGAAACACCATATATTTT. Translation: CASSSTRVSGNTIYF.

This chain links TRBV5-4 with TRBJ2-1, with D unclear. CDR1 and CDR2 (germline): SGHNT, YYREEE (reference sequence). The CDR3 consists of 14 residues. Deletions cut 0 bases from V and 6 bases from J, with 10 bases between. The CDR3 loop is CASSLVLIPNEQFF. The CDR3, as DNA: TGTGCCAGCAGCTTGGTACTAATTCCCAATGAGCAGTTCTTC.

This clone was counted only a few times. The chain recombines TRBV15 with TRBJ2-5, with D uncertain. Germline V gene lookup returns CDR1 LNHNV and CDR2 YYDKDF (reference sequence). Trimming cost V 4 bases and J 4 bases, with 13 bases left between them. CDR3 size: 14 residues. The CDR3 DNA reads as TGTGCCACCAGCAACCTAGGTCGCCCAGAGACCCAGTACTTC. It specifies CATSNLGRPETQYF.

The chain carries TRBV11-2 and TRBJ2-2; 8 nucleotides match TRBD2. Germline trimming cut 4 bases from V and 0 bases from J; bases unmatched to any gene: 4. This CDR3 comprises 16 residues. In germline, CDR1 is SGHAT, CDR2 FQNNGV. CDR3 region: CASSSSSGSNTGELFF. DNA of the CDR3: TGTGCCAGCAGCTCCTCTAGCGGGTCGAACACCGGGGAGCTGTTTTTT.

The J gene is TRBJ1-2, the V gene TRBV4-3; D ambiguous. Germline assignment: CDR1 LGHNA and CDR2 YSLEER. The V end was cut by 1 base, the J end by 0 bases, with 15 bases between. This CDR3 region has 17 residues. The CDR3 nucleotides read TGCGCCAGCAGCCAAGTCATTTCGGGATCCACTAACTATGGCTACACCTTC. It specifies CASSQVISGSTNYGYTF.

CDR3 sequence reads: CASSQDLLGGKTQYF. CDR3 nucleotide sequence: TGTGCCAGCAGCCAAGATCTTTTAGGGGGCAAGACCCAGTACTTC. V usage is TRBV4-2 and J usage is TRBJ2-5; TRBD1 agrees at 7 bases. This CDR3 has 15 residues. CDR1 is LGHNA and CDR2 is YNFKEQ in the germline V gene. J was trimmed by 6 bases and V by 0 bases; bases with no gene match: 7.

The rearrangement uses TRBV15 and TRBJ2-2; 7 bases align to TRBD1. The ends lost 5 bases at V and 1 base at J; junction bases unmatched: 4. The CDR3 covers 15 residues. Germline-derived CDR1 and CDR2 are LNHNV and YYDKDF (reference sequence). Here the CDR3 reads CATSRGTVNTGELFF. The CDR3 DNA reads TGTGCCACCAGCCGTGGGACAGTGAACACCGGGGAGCTGTTTTTT.

This clone occurred a few times. The chain couples TRBV15 to TRBJ2-1, with 7 bases aligning to TRBD1. The germline V gene has CDR1 LNHNV and CDR2 YYDKDF (reference sequence). V lost 0 bases, J lost 6 bases, and 5 bases stayed unmatched. The CDR3 length is 15 residues. CDR3 amino acids: CATSRETGNRNEQFF. CDR3 nucleotides: TGTGCCACCAGCAGAGAGACAGGGAATCGCAATGAGCAGTTCTTC.

This chain connects TRBV28 to TRBJ1-2; weak D call: TRBD1 (5 bases). The V gene's germline CDR1 is MDHEN and CDR2 SYDVKM. V was shortened by 6 bases and J by 5 bases, with 10 bases between the two germline ends. CDR3 length equals 12 residues. The CDR3 DNA reads as TGTGCCAGCAGCCCCGGGGGTTATGGCTACACCTTC. This encodes CASSPGGYGYTF.